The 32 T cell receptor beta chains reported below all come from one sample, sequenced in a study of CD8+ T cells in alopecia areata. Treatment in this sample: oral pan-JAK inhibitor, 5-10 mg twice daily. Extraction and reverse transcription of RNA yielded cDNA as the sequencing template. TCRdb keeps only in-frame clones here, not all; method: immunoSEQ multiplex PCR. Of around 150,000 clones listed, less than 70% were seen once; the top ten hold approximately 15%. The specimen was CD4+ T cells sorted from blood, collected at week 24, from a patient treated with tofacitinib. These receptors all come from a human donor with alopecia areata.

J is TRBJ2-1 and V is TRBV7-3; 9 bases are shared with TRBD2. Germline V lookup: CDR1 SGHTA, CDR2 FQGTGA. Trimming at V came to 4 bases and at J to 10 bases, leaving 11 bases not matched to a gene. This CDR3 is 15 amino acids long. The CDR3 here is CASSSLPSSGGEQFF. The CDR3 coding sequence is TGTGCCAGCAGCTCCCTACCCAGTAGCGGGGGCGAGCAGTTCTTC.

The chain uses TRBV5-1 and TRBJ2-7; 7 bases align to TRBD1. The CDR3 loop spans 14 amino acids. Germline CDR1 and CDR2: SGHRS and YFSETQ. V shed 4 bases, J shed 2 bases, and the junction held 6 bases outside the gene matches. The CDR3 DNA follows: TGCGCCAGCAGCCCCGGGACAGTTACCTACGAGCAGTACTTC. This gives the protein CASSPGTVTYEQYF. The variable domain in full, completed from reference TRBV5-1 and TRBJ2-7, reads KAGVTQTPRYLIKTRGQQVTLSCSPISGHRSVSWYQQTPGQGLQFLFEYFSETQRNKGNFPGRFSGRQFSNSRSEMNVSTLELGDSALYLCASSPGTVTYEQYFGPGTRLTVT.

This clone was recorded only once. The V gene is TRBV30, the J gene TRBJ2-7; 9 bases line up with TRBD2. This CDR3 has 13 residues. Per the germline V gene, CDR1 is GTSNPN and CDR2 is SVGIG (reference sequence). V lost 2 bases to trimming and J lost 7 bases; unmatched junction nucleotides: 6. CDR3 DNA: TGTGCCTGGAGTATGGGACTAGCTAAAGAGCAGTACTTC. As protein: CAWSMGLAKEQYF.

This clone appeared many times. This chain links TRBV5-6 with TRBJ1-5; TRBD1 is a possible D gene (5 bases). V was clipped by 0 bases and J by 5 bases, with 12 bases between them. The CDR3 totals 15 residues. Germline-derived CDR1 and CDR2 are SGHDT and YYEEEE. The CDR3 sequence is CASSLAGRGDQPQHF. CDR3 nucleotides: TGTGCCAGCAGCTTGGCCGGACGGGGGGATCAGCCCCAGCATTTT. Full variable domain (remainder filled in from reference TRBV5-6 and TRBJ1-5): DAGVTQSPTHLIKTRGQQVTLRCSPKSGHDTVSWYQQALGQGPQFIFQYYEEEERQRGNFPDRFSGHQFPNYSSELNVNALLLGDSALYLCASSLAGRGDQPQHFGDGTRLSIL.

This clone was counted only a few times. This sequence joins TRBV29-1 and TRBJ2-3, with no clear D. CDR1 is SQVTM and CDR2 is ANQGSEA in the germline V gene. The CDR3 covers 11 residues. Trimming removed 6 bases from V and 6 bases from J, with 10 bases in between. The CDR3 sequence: CSVRLGDTQYF. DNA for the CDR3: TGCAGCGTCCGTCTAGGTGATACGCAGTATTTT.

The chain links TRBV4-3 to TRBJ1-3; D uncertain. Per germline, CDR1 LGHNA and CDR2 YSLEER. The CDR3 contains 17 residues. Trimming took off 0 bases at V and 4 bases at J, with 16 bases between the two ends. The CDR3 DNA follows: TGCGCCAGCAGCCAAGAGCCAAACGGTGCCTTCGGAAACACCATATATTTT. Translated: CASSQEPNGAFGNTIYF.

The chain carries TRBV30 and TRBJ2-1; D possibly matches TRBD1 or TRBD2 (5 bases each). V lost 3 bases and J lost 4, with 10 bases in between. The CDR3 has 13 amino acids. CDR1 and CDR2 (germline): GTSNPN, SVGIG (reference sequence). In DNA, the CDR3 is TGTGCCTGGAGCGGGACGCTGTACAATGAGCAGTTCTTC. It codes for CAWSGTLYNEQFF.

The CDR3 region is CASSLFGTLTYEQYF. Here the CDR3 DNA reads TGCGCCAGCAGCTTGTTCGGGACACTCACCTACGAGCAGTACTTC. The chain has TRBV5-1 and TRBJ2-7; D perhaps matches TRBD1 (6 bases). Trimming shortened V by 1 base and J by 2 bases, and 13 bases separated the two germline ends. Germline V gives CDR1 SGHRS, CDR2 YFSETQ. The CDR3 covers 15 residues. Variable domain in full (rest from reference TRBV5-1 and TRBJ2-7): KAGVTQTPRYLIKTRGQQVTLSCSPISGHRSVSWYQQTPGQGLQFLFEYFSETQRNKGNFPGRFSGRQFSNSRSEMNVSTLELGDSALYLCASSLFGTLTYEQYFGPGTRLTVT.

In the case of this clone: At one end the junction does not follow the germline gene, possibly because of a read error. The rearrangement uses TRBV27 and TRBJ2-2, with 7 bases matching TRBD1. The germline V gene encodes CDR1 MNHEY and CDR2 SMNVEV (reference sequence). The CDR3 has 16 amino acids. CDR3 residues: CASSFIGRGNAGELFF. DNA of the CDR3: TGTGCCAGCAGTTTTATTGGCAGGGGGAACGCCGGGGAGCTGTTTTTT.

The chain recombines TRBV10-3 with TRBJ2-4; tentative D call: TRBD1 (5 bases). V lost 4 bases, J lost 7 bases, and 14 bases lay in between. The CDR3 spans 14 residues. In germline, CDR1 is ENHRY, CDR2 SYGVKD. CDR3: CAISGTTDRNIQYF. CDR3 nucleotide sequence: TGTGCCATCAGTGGGACAACGGATCGGAACATTCAGTACTTC.

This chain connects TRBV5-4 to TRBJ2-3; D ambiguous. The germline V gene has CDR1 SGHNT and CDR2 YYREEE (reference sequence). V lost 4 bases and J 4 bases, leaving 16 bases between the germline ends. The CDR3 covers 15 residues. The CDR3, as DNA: TGTGCCAGCAGCCCCACACTCGAGGATCCAGATACGCAGTATTTT. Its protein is CASSPTLEDPDTQYF.

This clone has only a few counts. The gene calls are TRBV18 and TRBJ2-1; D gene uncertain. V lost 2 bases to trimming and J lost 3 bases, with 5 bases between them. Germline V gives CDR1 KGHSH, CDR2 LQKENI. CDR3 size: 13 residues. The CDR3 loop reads CASSPGLYNEQFF. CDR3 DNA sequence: TGTGCCAGCTCACCAGGGCTCTACAATGAGCAGTTCTTC.

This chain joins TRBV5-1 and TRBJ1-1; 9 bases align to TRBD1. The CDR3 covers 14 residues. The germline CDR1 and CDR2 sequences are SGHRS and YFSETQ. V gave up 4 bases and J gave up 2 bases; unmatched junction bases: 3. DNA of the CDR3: TGCGCCAGCAGCAGGGGACAGGGCAACACTGAAGCTTTCTTT. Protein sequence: CASSRGQGNTEAFF.

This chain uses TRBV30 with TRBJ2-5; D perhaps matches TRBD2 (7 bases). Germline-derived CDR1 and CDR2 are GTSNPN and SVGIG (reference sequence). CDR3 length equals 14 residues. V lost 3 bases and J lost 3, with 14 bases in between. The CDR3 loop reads CAWRFRGGKETQYF. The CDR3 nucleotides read TGTGCCTGGAGATTTCGCGGGGGCAAAGAGACCCAGTACTTC.

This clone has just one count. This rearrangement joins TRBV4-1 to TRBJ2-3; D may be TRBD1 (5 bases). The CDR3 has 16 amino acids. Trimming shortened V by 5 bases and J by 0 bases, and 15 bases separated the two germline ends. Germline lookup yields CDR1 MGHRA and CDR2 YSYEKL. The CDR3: CASSKTTAPSTDTQYF. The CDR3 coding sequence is TGCGCCAGCAGCAAAACGACAGCTCCTAGCACAGATACGCAGTATTTT.

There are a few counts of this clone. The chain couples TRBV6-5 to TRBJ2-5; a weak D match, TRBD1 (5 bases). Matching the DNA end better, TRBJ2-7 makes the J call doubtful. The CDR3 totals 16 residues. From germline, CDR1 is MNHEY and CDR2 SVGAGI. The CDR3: CASSYAVGRANYEQYF. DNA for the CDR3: TGTGCCAGCAGTTACGCCGTAGGCAGGGCGAACTACGAGCAGTACTTC.

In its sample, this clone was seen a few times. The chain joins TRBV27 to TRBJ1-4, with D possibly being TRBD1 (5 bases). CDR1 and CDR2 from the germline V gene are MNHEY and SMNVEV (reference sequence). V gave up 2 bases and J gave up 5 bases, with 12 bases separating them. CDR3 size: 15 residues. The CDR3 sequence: CASSLRQGLNEKLFF. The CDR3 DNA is TGTGCCAGCAGTTTAAGGCAGGGCCTGAATGAAAAACTGTTTTTT.

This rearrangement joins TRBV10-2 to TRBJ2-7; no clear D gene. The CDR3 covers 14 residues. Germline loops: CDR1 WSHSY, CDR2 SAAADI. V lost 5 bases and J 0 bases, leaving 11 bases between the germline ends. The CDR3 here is CASSKGSLSYEQYF. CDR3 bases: TGCGCCAGCAGTAAGGGAAGTCTCTCCTACGAGCAGTACTTC.

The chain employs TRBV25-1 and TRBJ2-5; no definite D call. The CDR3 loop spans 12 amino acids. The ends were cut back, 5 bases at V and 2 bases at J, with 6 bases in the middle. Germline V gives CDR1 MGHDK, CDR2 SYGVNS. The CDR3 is CASSPNQETQYF. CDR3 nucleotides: TGTGCCAGCAGTCCGAATCAAGAGACCCAGTACTTC. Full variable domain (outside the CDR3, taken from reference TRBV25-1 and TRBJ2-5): EADIYQTPRYLVIGTGKKITLECSQTMGHDKMYWYQQDPGMELHLIHYSYGVNSTEKGDLSSESTVSRIRTEHFPLTLESARPSHTSQYLCASSPNQETQYFGPGTRLLVL.

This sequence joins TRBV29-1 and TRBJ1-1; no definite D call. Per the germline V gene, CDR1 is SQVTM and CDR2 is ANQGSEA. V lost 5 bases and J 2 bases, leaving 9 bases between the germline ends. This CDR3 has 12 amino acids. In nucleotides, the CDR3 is TGCAGCGTTTTCGGGTTTAACACTGAAGCTTTCTTT. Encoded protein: CSVFGFNTEAFF.

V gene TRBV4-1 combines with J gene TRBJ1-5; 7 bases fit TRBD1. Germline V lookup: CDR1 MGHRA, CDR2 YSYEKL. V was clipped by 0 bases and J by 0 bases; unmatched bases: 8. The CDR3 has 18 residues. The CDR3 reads CASSQDLGDRLSNQPQHF. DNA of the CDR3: TGCGCCAGCAGCCAAGATCTGGGGGACAGACTTAGCAATCAGCCCCAGCATTTT.

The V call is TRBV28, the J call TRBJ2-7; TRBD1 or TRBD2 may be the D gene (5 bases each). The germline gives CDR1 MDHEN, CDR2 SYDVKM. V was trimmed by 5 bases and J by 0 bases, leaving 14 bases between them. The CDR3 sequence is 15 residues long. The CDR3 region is CASSPGRLSSYEQYF. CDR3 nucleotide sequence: TGTGCCAGCAGTCCGGGACGGCTGAGCTCCTACGAGCAGTACTTC.

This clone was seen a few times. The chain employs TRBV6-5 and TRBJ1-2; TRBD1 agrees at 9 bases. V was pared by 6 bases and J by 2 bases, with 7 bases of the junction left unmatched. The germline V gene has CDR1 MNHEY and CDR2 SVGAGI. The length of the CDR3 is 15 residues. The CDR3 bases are TGTGCCAGCAGAGCGGGGACAGGGAGCAACTATGGCTACACCTTC. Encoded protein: CASRAGTGSNYGYTF.

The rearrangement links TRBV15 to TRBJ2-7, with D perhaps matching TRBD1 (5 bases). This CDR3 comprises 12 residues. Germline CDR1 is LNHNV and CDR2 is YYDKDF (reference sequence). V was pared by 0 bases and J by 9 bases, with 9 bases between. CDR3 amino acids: CATSRDTDRQYF. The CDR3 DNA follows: TGTGCCACCAGCAGAGATACCGACAGGCAGTACTTC.

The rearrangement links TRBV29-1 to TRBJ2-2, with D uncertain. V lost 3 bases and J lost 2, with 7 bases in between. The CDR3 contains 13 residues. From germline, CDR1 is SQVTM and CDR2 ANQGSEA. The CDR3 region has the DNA TGCAGCGTTGAGGAAAGAAACACCGGGGAGCTGTTTTTT. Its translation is CSVEERNTGELFF.

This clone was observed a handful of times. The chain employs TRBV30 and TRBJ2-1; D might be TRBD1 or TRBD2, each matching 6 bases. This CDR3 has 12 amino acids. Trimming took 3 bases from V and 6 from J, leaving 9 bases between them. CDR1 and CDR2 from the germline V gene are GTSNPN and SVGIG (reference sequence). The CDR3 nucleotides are TGTGCCTGGAGCTGGGGGGCCAATGAGCAGTTCTTC. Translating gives CAWSWGANEQFF.

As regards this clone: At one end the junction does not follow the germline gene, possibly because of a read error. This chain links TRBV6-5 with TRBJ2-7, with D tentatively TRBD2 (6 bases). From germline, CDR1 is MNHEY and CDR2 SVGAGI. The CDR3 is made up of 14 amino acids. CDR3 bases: TGTGCCAGCAGTTACTCGCCGATGGGGGGAAGACTGGACTTC. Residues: CASSYSPMGGRLDF.

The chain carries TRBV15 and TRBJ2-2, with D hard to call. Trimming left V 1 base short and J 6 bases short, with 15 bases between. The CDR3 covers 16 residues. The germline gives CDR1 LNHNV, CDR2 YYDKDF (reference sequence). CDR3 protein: CATSRGATVSSGELFF. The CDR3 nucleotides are TGTGCCACCAGCAGAGGGGCAACAGTTTCGTCCGGGGAGCTGTTTTTT.

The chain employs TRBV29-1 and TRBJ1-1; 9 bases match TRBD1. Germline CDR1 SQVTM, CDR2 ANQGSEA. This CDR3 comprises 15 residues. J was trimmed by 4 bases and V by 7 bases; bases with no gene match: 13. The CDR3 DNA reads TGCAGCGCGATACAGGGGGCCAGGATGGGCACTGAAGCTTTCTTT. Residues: CSAIQGARMGTEAFF.

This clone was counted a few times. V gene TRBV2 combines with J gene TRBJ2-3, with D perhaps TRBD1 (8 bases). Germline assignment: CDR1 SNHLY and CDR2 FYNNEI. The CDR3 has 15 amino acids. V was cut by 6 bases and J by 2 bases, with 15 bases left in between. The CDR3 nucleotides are TGTGCCAGCAGGGGGGGGACAGGAAACACAGATACGCAGTATTTT. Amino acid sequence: CASRGGTGNTDTQYF.

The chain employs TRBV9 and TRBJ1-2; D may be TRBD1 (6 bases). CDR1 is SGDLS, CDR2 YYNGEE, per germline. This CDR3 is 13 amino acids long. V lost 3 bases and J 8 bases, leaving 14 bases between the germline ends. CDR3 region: CASSEGGSYGYTF. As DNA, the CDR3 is TGTGCCAGCAGCGAGGGGGGAAGTTACGGCTACACCTTC.

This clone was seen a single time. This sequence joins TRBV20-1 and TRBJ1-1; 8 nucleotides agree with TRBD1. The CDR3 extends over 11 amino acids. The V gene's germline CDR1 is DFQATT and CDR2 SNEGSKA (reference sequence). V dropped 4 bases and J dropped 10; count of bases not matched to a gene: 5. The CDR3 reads CSAKNGQGAFF. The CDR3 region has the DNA TGCAGTGCTAAAAACGGACAGGGAGCTTTCTTT.